This TCR beta chain was identified in a study of blood T cell repertoires in COVID-19. About the research overall: The United States, Italy and Spain provided the acute and convalescent COVID-19 samples. T cells, B-cell-depleted T cells, or PBMCs provided the cDNA or gDNA that served as material.

Per germline, CDR1 SGHKS and CDR2 YYEKEE (reference sequence). The germline V and J ends were trimmed by 4 bases and 3 bases, with 5 bases remaining between them. This CDR3 comprises 11 residues. As processed by the authors: Reference gene primers were amplified, and this amplification served to estimate nucleated cell counts. This table comes from immunoSEQ multiplex PCR, and its TCRdb copy is limited to in-frame clones, with some not included. For V, J and clone size, that table is used; D and trimming come from the DNA. The table lists 200,000 to 300,000 clones, around 90% of them singletons, with around 0.7% in the top ten.

The sequence was obtained from a human donor in a cohort sampled during active COVID-19. The sequenced sample was peripheral blood. The chain uses TRBV5-5 and TRBJ2-7; D is uncertain. As DNA, the CDR3 is TGTGCCAGCAGCCCAGGCTACGAGCAGTACTTC. Residues: CASSPGYEQYF. Together with reference TRBV5-5 and TRBJ2-7, the CDR3 gives the full variable domain: DAGVTQSPTHLIKTRGQQVTLRCSPISGHKSVSWYQQVLGQGPQFIFQYYEKEERGRGNFPDRFSARQFPNYSSELNVNALLLGDSALYLCASSPGYEQYFGPGTRLTVT.